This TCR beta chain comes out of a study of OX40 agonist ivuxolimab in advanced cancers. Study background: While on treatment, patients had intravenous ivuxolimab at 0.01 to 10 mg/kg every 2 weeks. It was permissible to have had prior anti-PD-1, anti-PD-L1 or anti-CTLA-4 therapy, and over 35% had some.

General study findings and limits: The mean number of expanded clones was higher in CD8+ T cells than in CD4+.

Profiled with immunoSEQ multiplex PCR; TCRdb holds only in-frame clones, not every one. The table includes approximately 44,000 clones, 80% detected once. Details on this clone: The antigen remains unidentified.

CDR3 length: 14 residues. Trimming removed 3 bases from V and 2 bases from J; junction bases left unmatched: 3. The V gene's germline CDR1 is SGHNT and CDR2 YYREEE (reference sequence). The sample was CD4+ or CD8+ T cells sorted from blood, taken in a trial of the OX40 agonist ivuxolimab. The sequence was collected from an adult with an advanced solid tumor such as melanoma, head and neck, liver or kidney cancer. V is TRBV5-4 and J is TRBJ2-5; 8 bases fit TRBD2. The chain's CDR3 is CASSSTSVQETQYF. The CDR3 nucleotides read TGTGCCAGCAGCTCGACTAGCGTTCAAGAGACCCAGTACTTC.